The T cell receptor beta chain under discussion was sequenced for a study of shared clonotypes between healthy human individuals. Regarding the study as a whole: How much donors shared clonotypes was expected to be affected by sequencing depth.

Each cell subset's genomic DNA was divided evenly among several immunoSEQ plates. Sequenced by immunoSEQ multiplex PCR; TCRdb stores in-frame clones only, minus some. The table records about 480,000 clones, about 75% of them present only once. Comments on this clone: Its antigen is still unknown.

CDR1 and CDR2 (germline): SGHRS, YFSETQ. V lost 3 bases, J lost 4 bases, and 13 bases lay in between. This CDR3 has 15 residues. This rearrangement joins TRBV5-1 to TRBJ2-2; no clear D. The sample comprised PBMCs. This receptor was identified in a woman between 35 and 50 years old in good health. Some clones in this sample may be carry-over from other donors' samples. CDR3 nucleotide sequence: TGCGCCAGCAGCTCCGACGAAGGGTCCACCGGGGAGCTGTTTTTT. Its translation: CASSSDEGSTGELFF.